The 6 T cell receptor beta chains given below trace back to one sample, sequenced in a study of T-cell reconstitution after alpha-beta-depleted transplantation in children. Preparing the TCRbeta library involved the use of unique molecular identifiers. TCRdb re-derived calls from the PCR reads in MiXCR, one entry per CDR3 protein. The sample includes under 300,000 distinct CDR3 sequences, 11% seen only once; the top ten take less than 25%. The source was peripheral blood, collected 180 days after TCRalphabeta/CD19-depleted stem cell transplant. Receptors originate from a male patient between 2 and 10 years old who had a stem cell transplant for chronic granulomatous disease, so the T cells may come from the graft donor.

This clonotype appeared many times. V and J are TRBV20-1 and TRBJ1-2; perhaps TRBD1 as D (5 bases). CDR1 and CDR2 from the germline V gene are DFQATT and SNEGSKA (reference sequence). V lost 0 bases and J lost 0, with 17 bases in between. This CDR3 comprises 17 residues. The CDR3 region is CSARDRAGTQANYGYTF. For the CDR3, the DNA is TGCAGTGCTAGAGATCGGGCAGGGACCCAAGCTAACTATGGCTACACCTTC.

This clonotype was seen many times. The V gene is TRBV28, the J gene TRBJ2-1; no clear D. The germline gives CDR1 MDHEN, CDR2 SYDVKM. V was clipped by 3 bases and J by 0 bases, with 18 bases between them. The CDR3 covers 18 residues. The CDR3 sequence is CASSFLLTIESSYNEQFF. CDR3 coding DNA: TGTGCCAGCAGTTTCCTGTTGACAATCGAGAGCTCCTACAATGAGCAGTTCTTC. Looking up the rest from reference TRBV28 and TRBJ2-1 gives the full variable domain: DVKVTQSSRYLVKRTGEKVFLECVQDMDHENMFWYRQDPGLGLRLIYFSYDVKMKEKGDIPEGYSVSREKKERFSLILESASTNQTSMYLCASSFLLTIESSYNEQFFGPGTRLTVL.

To note about this clonotype: A much larger clone lies a single base off, so this may be a read error. The V and J genes are TRBV28 and TRBJ2-4, with unresolved D. CDR1 is MDHEN, CDR2 SYDVKM, per germline. The ends were cut back, 2 bases at V and 6 bases at J, with 17 bases in the middle. The CDR3 has 16 amino acids. The CDR3 region has the DNA TGTGCCAGCAGTTTACCAATAGGGATTAGCAGAAACATTCAGTACTTC. Amino acids: CASSLPIGISRNIQYF.

This clonotype was counted ten times or more. The chain employs TRBV5-1 and TRBJ2-2; D is unclear. Trimming cost V 1 base and J 1 base, with 5 bases left between them. Germline V CDR1 and CDR2: SGHRS, YFSETQ. CDR3 length equals 14 residues. Written as DNA, the CDR3 is TGCGCCAGCAGCTTGACAGAGAACACCGGGGAGCTGTTTTTT. The encoded protein is CASSLTENTGELFF.

This clonotype appeared many times. CDR3 region: CALGRGRGNTIYF. CDR3 in DNA: TGTGCCTTGGGCAGGGGGCGTGGAAACACCATATATTTT. This chain connects TRBV12-3 or TRBV12-4 to TRBJ1-3; 8 nucleotides agree with TRBD1. Trimming cost V 11 bases and J 3 bases; bases outside gene matches: 6. CDR3 size: 13 residues.

This clonotype was seen ten or more times. The rearrangement uses TRBV7-3 and TRBJ2-2; D gene uncertain. The length of the CDR3 is 14 residues. The V and J ends lost 2 bases and 4 bases respectively, with 8 bases between them. Germline V gene lookup returns CDR1 SGHTA and CDR2 FQGTGA. CDR3 loop: CASSLVQSTGELFF. DNA of the CDR3: TGTGCCAGCAGCTTAGTCCAGTCCACCGGGGAGCTGTTTTTT. The full variable domain, its missing parts supplied by reference TRBV7-3 and TRBJ2-2, is GAGVSQTPSNKVTEKGKYVELRCDPISGHTALYWYRQSLGQGPEFLIYFQGTGAADDSGLPNDRFFAVRPEGSVSTLKIQRTERGDSAVYLCASSLVQSTGELFFGEGSRLTVL.